Below, one T cell receptor (beta chain) is given with its context. The antigen remains unidentified. The data originate from a study of T cell repertoires in cytomegalovirus infection. TCRdb analysed the reads with MiXCR anew, one entry per CDR3 protein. The sample yields around 900,000 distinct CDR3 sequences, roughly 30% seen once. V lost 3 bases and J 6 bases, leaving 15 bases between the germline ends. CDR3 length: 15 amino acids. In germline, CDR1 is MDHEN, CDR2 SYDVKM. The chain combines TRBV28 with TRBJ1-5, with a weak D call TRBD1 (6 bases). Material: cultured CD8+ T cells from PBMCs, obtained from culture after CMV antigen stimulation. The TCR sequence derives from a human donor in good health (CMV status not recorded). Some clones in this sample may be carry-over from other donors' samples. CDR3 bases: TGTGCCAGCAGTTTTAACAGGGCCAGGGGTCAGCCCCAGCATTTT. Translated: CASSFNRARGQPQHF.